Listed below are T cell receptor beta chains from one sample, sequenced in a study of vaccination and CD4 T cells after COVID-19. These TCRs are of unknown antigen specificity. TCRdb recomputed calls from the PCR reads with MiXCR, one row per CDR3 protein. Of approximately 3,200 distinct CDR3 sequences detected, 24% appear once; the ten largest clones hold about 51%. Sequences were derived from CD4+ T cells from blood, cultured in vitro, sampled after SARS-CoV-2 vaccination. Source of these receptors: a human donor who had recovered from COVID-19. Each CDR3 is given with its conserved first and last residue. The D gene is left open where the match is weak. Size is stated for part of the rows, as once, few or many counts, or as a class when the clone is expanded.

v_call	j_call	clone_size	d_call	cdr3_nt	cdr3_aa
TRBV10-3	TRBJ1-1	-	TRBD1	TGTGCCATCAGTGACGGGACAGCTGAAGCTTTCTTT	CAISDGTAEAFF
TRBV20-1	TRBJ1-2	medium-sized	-	TGCAGTGCGTGGGGCCGGGACGGTAACTATGGCTACACCTTC	CSAWGRDGNYGYTF
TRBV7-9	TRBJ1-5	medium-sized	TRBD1	TGTGCCAGCAGCTCAGGACAGGGGTTGAGGTTT	CASSSGQGLRF
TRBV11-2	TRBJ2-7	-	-	TGTGCCAGCAGCTTAGGGGGACTTCGAGGTCAGTGGTCCTCCTACGAGCAGTACTTC	CASSLGGLRGQWSSYEQYF
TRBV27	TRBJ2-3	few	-	TGTGCCAGCAGCCTAACCGGGGGAACTCCCACGACATATTTT	CASSLTGGTPTTYF
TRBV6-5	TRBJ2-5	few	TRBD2	TGTGCCAGCAGTTACTCGACTAGACGGGGAGGGGAGACCCAGTACTTC	CASSYSTRRGGETQYF
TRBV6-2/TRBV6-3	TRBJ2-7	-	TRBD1	TGTGCCAGCAGGAGAACAGGGGTCGAGCAGTACTTC	CASRRTGVEQYF
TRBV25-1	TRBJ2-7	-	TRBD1	TGTGCCAGCAGTGAATCAGGGACAGGGTCCTACGAGCAGTACTTC	CASSESGTGSYEQYF
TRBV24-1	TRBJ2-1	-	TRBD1	TGTGCCACCAGTGACCACCGACAGGGGGGCTACAATGAGCAGTTCTTC	CATSDHRQGGYNEQFF
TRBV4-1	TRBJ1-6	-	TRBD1	TGCGCCAGCAGTCCTCCCCCTACAGGGGGATCACCCCTCCACTTT	CASSPPPTGGSPLHF
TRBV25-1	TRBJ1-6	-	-	TGTGCCAGCAGGACGCTGGATTCACCCCTCCACTTT	CASRTLDSPLHF
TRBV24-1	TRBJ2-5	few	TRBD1	TGTGCCACCAGTGATTTACCCTCGGGACAGGGGTTCGGCCAAGAGACCCAGTACTTC	CATSDLPSGQGFGQETQYF
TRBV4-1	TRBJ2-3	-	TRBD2	TGCGCCAGCAGCCCCCACGCGTCGGGGGGGGAAGATACGCAGTATTTT	CASSPHASGGEDTQYF
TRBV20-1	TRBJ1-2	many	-	TGCAGTGCTAGCGGGAGGCAGGGAGGTTATGGCTACACCTTC	CSASGRQGGYGYTF
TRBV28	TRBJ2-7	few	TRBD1	TGTGCCAGCAGTTTAGACAGGGACGGACAGCAGTACTTC	CASSLDRDGQQYF
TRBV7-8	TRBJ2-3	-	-	TGTGCCAGCAGCTGGGGGGGGGCTCTCAGCACAGATACGCAGTATTTT	CASSWGGALSTDTQYF
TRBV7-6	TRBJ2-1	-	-	TGTGCCAGCAGCTCCACCGGGGGGCTATACAATGAGCAGTTCTTC	CASSSTGGLYNEQFF
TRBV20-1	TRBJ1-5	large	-	TGCAGTGCTAGAGGGGGACTGAGCAATCAGCCCCAGCATTTT	CSARGGLSNQPQHF
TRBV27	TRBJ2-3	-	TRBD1	TGTGCCAGGGGGACAGGGAGTACAGATACGCAGTATTTT	CARGTGSTDTQYF
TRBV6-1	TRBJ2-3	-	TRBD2	TGTGCCGGTTCGCGGGGGACCACAGATACGCAGTATTTT	CAGSRGTTDTQYF
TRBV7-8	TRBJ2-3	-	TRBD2	TGTGCCAGCAGCTCCAGCGGGGGGGGCACAGATACGCAGTATTTT	CASSSSGGGTDTQYF
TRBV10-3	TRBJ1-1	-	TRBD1	TGTGCCATCAGTGGACAGGGGAACACTGAAGCTTTCTTT	CAISGQGNTEAFF
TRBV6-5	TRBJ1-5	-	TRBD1	TGTGCCAGCAGTTCGGGACAGGGCGGAGCTCAGCCCCAGCATTTT	CASSSGQGGAQPQHF
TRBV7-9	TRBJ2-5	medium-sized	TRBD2	TGTGCCAGCAGCCCCGACCTGCGGCGGGGGGAGACCCAGTACTTC	CASSPDLRRGETQYF
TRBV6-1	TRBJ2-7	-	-	TGTGCCAGCAGCTGGGACGTTGACTACGAGCAGTACTTC	CASSWDVDYEQYF
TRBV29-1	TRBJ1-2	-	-	TGCAGCGTGACCGCCCTCTTGTCGGGTGGCTACACCTTC	CSVTALLSGGYTF
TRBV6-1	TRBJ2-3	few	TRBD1	TGTGCCAGCCGTAATCAGGGGGCCGGCACAGATACGCAGTATTTT	CASRNQGAGTDTQYF
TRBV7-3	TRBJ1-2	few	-	TGTGCCAGCAGCCCCGGGTTCTATGGCTACACCTTC	CASSPGFYGYTF
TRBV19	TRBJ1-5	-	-	TGTGCCAGTAGTATAGTAAATCAGCCCCAGCATTTT	CASSIVNQPQHF
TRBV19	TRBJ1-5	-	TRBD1	TGTGCCAGTAGCTCGACAGGGATCAGCAATCAGCCCCAGCATTTT	CASSSTGISNQPQHF
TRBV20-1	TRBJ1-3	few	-	TGCAGTGCTAGGGTGGGCAGCTCTGGAAACACCATATATTTT	CSARVGSSGNTIYF
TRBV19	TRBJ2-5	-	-	TGTGCCAGTAGTCACCCCTTGGGCGCTGAGTTAGAGACCCAGTACTTC	CASSHPLGAELETQYF
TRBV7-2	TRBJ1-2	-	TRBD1	TGTGCCAGCACCTTCACCGGGGCAGGGGGCAGTGGCTACACCTTC	CASTFTGAGGSGYTF
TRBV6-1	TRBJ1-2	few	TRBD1	TGTGCCAGCAGTGAAACAGGGGATGGCTACACCTTC	CASSETGDGYTF
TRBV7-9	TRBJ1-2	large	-	TGTGCCAGCAGTCCCTTTGAGTTTGGGCTTAACTATGGCTACACCTTC	CASSPFEFGLNYGYTF
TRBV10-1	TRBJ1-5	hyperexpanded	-	TGCGCCAGCTACCCTTGGGGGAGCAATCAGCCCCAGCATTTT	CASYPWGSNQPQHF
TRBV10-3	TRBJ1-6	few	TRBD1	TGTGCCATCAGGGGGACAGGGATAAATTCACCCCTCCACTTT	CAIRGTGINSPLHF